Each of the 11 T cell receptor beta chains below was sequenced from the same sample in a study of T-cell reconstitution after alpha-beta-depleted transplantation in children. The library targeted TCRbeta and was prepared with unique molecular identifiers. TCRdb passed the PCR reads through MiXCR, listing each CDR3 protein once. The data contain fewer than 700,000 distinct CDR3 sequences, around 13% of them seen just once; the ten biggest clones take up about 2%. The material was PBMCs, mostly from graft donor cells, obtained 360 days after TCRalphabeta/CD19-depleted stem cell transplant. The receptors shown here come from a male patient aged 10-17 years who had a stem cell transplant for acute myeloid leukemia, so the T cells may come from the graft donor.

This clonotype was observed at least ten times. This chain uses TRBV12-3 or TRBV12-4 with TRBJ2-2; TRBD1 is a possible D gene (5 bases). CDR3 length equals 15 residues. V was trimmed by 6 bases and J by 6 bases, leaving 17 bases between them. DNA of the CDR3: TGTGCCAGCAGCCCCCTCTCAGGGTTTGCCGGGGAGCTGTTTTTT. It encodes CASSPLSGFAGELFF.

This clonotype showed up many times. The chain employs TRBV7-2 and TRBJ2-5; 9 nucleotides line up with TRBD2. This CDR3 region has 16 residues. Trimming removed 4 bases from V and 1 base from J; junction bases left unmatched: 7. Germline assignment: CDR1 SGHTA and CDR2 FQGNSA. The CDR3, as DNA: TGTGCCAGCAGCTCCCGTAGCGGGAGTTTCCAAGAGACCCAGTACTTC. This translates into CASSSRSGSFQETQYF.

This clonotype has only a few counts. The CDR3 reads CASSYRDFSYEQYF. CDR3 DNA: TGTGCCAGCAGTTACCGGGACTTCTCCTACGAGCAGTACTTC. The rearrangement uses TRBV6-5 and TRBJ2-7; D possibly corresponds to TRBD2 (6 bases). CDR1 and CDR2 (germline): MNHEY, SVGAGI. V shed 2 bases and J shed 0 bases, with 8 bases lying between them. The CDR3 runs to 14 residues.

The sample holds a few counts of this clonotype. The chain combines TRBV11-2 with TRBJ2-1; 9 bases line up with TRBD2. This CDR3 has 16 amino acids. The junction had 6 bases not matched to a gene; V was cut back by 0 bases and J by 6 bases. The germline V gene has CDR1 SGHAT and CDR2 FQNNGV. CDR3 in amino acids: CASSLDPASGVNEQFF. Written as DNA, the CDR3 is TGTGCCAGCAGCTTAGATCCAGCTAGCGGGGTCAATGAGCAGTTCTTC. The full variable domain, with the rest looked up from reference TRBV11-2 and TRBJ2-1, is EAGVAQSPRYKIIEKRQSVAFWCNPISGHATLYWYQQILGQGPKLLIQFQNNGVVDDSQLPKDRFSAERLKGVDSTLKIQPAKLEDSAVYLCASSLDPASGVNEQFFGPGTRLTVL.

The J gene is TRBJ2-7, the V gene TRBV28, with D unresolved. V was trimmed by 10 bases and J by 9 bases, leaving 16 bases between them. Germline lookup yields CDR1 MDHEN and CDR2 SYDVKM. This CDR3 contains 11 residues. The CDR3 region has the DNA TGTGCCACCGCACGTCTCCATGGGCAGTACTTC. It is translated as CATARLHGQYF. The full variable domain, with the rest looked up from reference TRBV28 and TRBJ2-7, is DVKVTQSSRYLVKRTGEKVFLECVQDMDHENMFWYRQDPGLGLRLIYFSYDVKMKEKGDIPEGYSVSREKKERFSLILESASTNQTSMYLCATARLHGQYFGPGTRLTVT.

This clonotype was recorded many times. The chain joins TRBV29-1 to TRBJ1-1; TRBD1 agrees at 7 bases. The V gene end was trimmed by 4 bases and the J gene end by 0 bases; junction bases not matched to a gene: 5. Germline assignment: CDR1 SQVTM and CDR2 ANQGSEA. The CDR3 covers 14 residues. CDR3 region: CSVGAGGLNTEAFF. The DNA of the CDR3 is TGCAGCGTTGGGGCAGGGGGTTTGAACACTGAAGCTTTCTTT.

This clonotype was counted only a few times. DNA of the CDR3: TGTGCCACCAGCACAGGACTAACCGATTCTATTCAGTACTTC. It translates to CATSTGLTDSIQYF. The chain joins TRBV15 to TRBJ2-4; TRBD2 is a possible D gene (6 bases). CDR3 length equals 14 residues. V was trimmed by 4 bases and J by 10 bases, leaving 17 bases between them. Germline-derived CDR1 and CDR2 are LNHNV and YYDKDF (reference sequence).

This clonotype appeared a few times. The chain is built from TRBV5-5 and TRBJ2-6; D unresolved. Trimming removed 2 bases at V and 0 bases at J, with 6 bases between. The CDR3 has 15 amino acids. Germline assignment: CDR1 SGHKS and CDR2 YYEKEE (reference sequence). The CDR3 DNA sequence: TGTGCCAGCAGCTTTGCCTTCTCTGGGGCCAACGTCCTGACTTTC. Translated: CASSFAFSGANVLTF. Together with reference TRBV5-5 and TRBJ2-6, the CDR3 gives the full variable domain: DAGVTQSPTHLIKTRGQQVTLRCSPISGHKSVSWYQQVLGQGPQFIFQYYEKEERGRGNFPDRFSARQFPNYSSELNVNALLLGDSALYLCASSFAFSGANVLTFGAGSRLTVL.

There are many counts of this clonotype. The chain employs TRBV7-2 and TRBJ2-1, with 9 bases that match TRBD1. CDR1 is SGHTA, CDR2 FQGNSA, per germline. J gave up 3 bases and V 2 bases, and 8 bases lay outside the gene matches. The length of the CDR3 is 17 residues. For the CDR3, the DNA is TGTGCCAGCAGCTTAAGGGCCAGGGACAGGGTCTACAATGAGCAGTTCTTC. This codes for CASSLRARDRVYNEQFF.

The J gene is TRBJ2-2, the V gene TRBV2; D call uncertain. The CDR3 extends over 13 amino acids. The V gene lost 5 bases and the J gene lost 6 bases, with 10 bases spanning the gap. Germline V gene lookup returns CDR1 SNHLY and CDR2 FYNNEI. DNA of the CDR3: TGTGCCAGCAGTCCGACTGACTCCGGGGAGCTGTTTTTT. Residues: CASSPTDSGELFF.

The chain has TRBV19 and TRBJ2-1; D gene uncertain. CDR1 is LNHDA, CDR2 SQIVND, per germline (reference sequence). The V end lost 3 bases, the J end lost 9 bases, and 12 bases lay between the germline ends. The CDR3 is 13 amino acids. The CDR3: CASSIFSVGEQFF. DNA of the CDR3: TGTGCCAGTAGTATCTTTTCGGTCGGTGAGCAGTTCTTC.